This T cell receptor beta chain originates from a study of blood T cell repertoires in COVID-19. Study summary: Samples representing acute and convalescent COVID-19 were sourced from the United States, Italy and Spain. Sources were T cells, B-cell-depleted T cells, or PBMCs; the material itself was cDNA or gDNA.

As processed by the authors: Cell counts per sample came from amplifying reference gene primers. The method was immunoSEQ multiplex PCR; TCRdb's version includes in-frame clones alone and lacks a portion of them. That table gives V, J and clone size, and the DNA gave D and trimming. The table includes about 200,000 clones, 80% to 90% detected once. This CDR3 region has 17 residues. In germline, CDR1 is SGHAT, CDR2 FQNNGV. Losses at the gene ends were 4 bases for V and 1 base for J; bases not matched to a gene: 12. The chain is built from TRBV11-2 and TRBJ2-5, with 7 bases fitting TRBD1. Sequenced: peripheral blood. This sequence originates from a woman older than 75 with acute or convalescent COVID-19. The CDR3 is CASSYPRLGTVQETQYF. In DNA form, the CDR3 reads TGTGCCAGCAGCTATCCGCGGCTCGGGACAGTCCAAGAGACCCAGTACTTC.